The text below deals with one T cell receptor beta chain. The protocol was immunoSEQ multiplex PCR, while the TCRdb copy is restricted to in-frame clones and leaves out a portion. Among over 200,000 clones listed, around 90% were seen once. The CDR3 runs 15 residues. Trimming took 6 bases from V and 9 from J; bases not matched to a gene: 13. Germline V CDR1 and CDR2: MNHEY, SVGAGI. The sample originates from a study of blood T cell repertoires in COVID-19. A Seattle source enrolled patients during active infection and followed them longitudinally. Sequencing was performed on peripheral blood. This clonotype was obtained from a person aged 18 to 35 with COVID-19, enrolled during active disease. The chain recombines TRBV6-5 with TRBJ2-1, with TRBD2 identical over 8 bases. The DNA of the CDR3 is TGTGCCAGCAGACGACCGGGACTAGGTATGTCTGAGCAGTTCTTC. Residues: CASRRPGLGMSEQFF.